This TCR beta chain was sequenced for a study of OX40 agonist ivuxolimab in advanced cancers. Broader study findings: Partly responding patients at 0.1-3.0 mg/kg showed some of the smallest clonal expansion.

The CDR3 runs 14 residues. The V and J ends lost 2 bases and 5 bases respectively, with 14 bases between them. Germline V gives CDR1 SGHNT, CDR2 YYREEE (reference sequence). On this clone itself: The target antigen is unknown.

Profiling relied on immunoSEQ multiplex PCR, and the TCRdb table lists in-frame clones only, not all of them. Of 65,000 to 90,000 clones in the sample, around 85% were seen once. This TCR was recovered from an adult with an advanced solid tumor such as melanoma, head and neck, liver or kidney cancer. The source material was CD4+ or CD8+ T cells sorted from blood, sampled in a trial of the OX40 agonist ivuxolimab. The chain is built from TRBV5-4 and TRBJ2-7, with TRBD2 as a possible D gene (5 bases). CDR3: CASSLRGDGDEQYF. The CDR3, as DNA: TGTGCCAGCAGCTTACGTGGAGACGGGGACGAGCAGTACTTC.